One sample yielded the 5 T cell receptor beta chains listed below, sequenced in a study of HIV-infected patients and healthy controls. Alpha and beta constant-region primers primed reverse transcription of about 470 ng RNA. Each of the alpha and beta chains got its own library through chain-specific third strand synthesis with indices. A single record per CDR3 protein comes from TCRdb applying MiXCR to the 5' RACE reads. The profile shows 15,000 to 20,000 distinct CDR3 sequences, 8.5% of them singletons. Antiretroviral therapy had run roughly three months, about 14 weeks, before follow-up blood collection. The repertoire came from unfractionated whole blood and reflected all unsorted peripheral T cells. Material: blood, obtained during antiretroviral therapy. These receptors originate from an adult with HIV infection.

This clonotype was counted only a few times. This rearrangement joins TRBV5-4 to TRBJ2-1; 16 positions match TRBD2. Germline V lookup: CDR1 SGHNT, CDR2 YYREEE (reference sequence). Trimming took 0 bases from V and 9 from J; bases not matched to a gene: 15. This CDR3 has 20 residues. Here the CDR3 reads CASSLVPGGGLAGGPGEQFF. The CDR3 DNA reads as TGTGCCAGCAGCTTGGTACCCGGGGGGGGACTAGCGGGAGGGCCCGGTGAGCAGTTCTTC.

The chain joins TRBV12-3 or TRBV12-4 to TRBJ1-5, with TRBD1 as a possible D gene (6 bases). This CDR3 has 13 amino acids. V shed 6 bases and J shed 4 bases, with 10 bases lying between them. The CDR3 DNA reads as TGTGCCAGCAGAACTACAGGGAATCAGCCCCAGCATTTT. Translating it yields CASRTTGNQPQHF.

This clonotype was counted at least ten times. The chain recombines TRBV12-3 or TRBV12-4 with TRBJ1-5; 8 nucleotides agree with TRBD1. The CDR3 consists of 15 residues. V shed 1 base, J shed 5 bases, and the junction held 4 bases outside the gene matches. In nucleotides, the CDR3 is TGTGCCAGCAGTTTAGAACAGGGGGGGGATCAGCCCCAGCATTTT. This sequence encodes CASSLEQGGDQPQHF.

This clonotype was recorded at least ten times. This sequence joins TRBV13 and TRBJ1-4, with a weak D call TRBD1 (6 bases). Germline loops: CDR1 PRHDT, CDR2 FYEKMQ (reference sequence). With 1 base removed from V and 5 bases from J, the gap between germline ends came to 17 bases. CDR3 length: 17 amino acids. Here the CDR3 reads CASSLEGPAQGNEKLFF. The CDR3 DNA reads TGTGCCAGCAGCTTAGAAGGGCCCGCCCAGGGGAATGAAAAACTGTTTTTT. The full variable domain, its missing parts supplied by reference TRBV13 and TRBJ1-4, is AAGVIQSPRHLIKEKRETATLKCYPIPRHDTVYWYQQGPGQDPQFLISFYEKMQSDKGSIPDRFSAQQFSDYHSELNMSSLELGDSALYFCASSLEGPAQGNEKLFFGSGTQLSVL.

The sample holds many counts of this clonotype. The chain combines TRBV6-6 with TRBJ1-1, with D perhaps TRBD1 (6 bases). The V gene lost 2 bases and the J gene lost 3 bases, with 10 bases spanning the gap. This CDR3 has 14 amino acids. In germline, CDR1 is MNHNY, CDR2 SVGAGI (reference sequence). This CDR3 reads CASSYVQGDTEAFF. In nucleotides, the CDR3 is TGTGCCAGCAGTTACGTACAGGGTGACACTGAAGCTTTCTTT.